The 3 T cell receptor beta chains given below trace back to one sample, sequenced in a study of control samples from healthy donors and cancer patients (dated by TCRdb to 2020 to 2021). The library was made by the immunoSEQ multiplex PCR assay. The table was pulled from immuneACCESS by TCRdb, which kept in-frame rearrangements only. Such tables lose some clones; where checked, under half of the loss comes from unresolved V genes, and the rest has no known cause. A total of some 150,000 clones appear in this sample, just over 95% of them only once. The ten largest clones represent under 1.2% of the sample. The sample comprised blood. The receptors shown here come from a woman in her 30s in good health.

The chain is built from TRBV2 and TRBJ1-5, with no clear D. The CDR3 is 14 amino acids. Trimming pared 6 bases from V and 1 base from J, leaving 10 bases between. Germline loops: CDR1 SNHLY, CDR2 FYNNEI. The CDR3 nucleotides read TGTGCCAGCAGCGTACACCAGAGCAATCAGCCCCAGCATTTT. This gives the protein CASSVHQSNQPQHF.

This sequence joins TRBV4-1 and TRBJ1-1; D unresolved. The CDR3 is 12 amino acids. Germline assignment: CDR1 MGHRA and CDR2 YSYEKL. With 0 bases removed from V and 10 bases from J, the gap between germline ends came to 9 bases. Written as DNA, the CDR3 is TGCGCCAGCAGCCAAGATCCGGGTCTAGCTTTCTTT. It yields the protein CASSQDPGLAFF.

The rearrangement uses TRBV7-9 and TRBJ2-3; D possibly corresponds to TRBD2 (5 bases). The CDR3 consists of 14 residues. Trimming cost V 3 bases and J 0 bases, with 7 bases left between them. The germline CDR1 and CDR2 sequences are SEHNR and FQNEAQ (reference sequence). CDR3 amino acids: CASSFTGSTDTQYF. DNA for the CDR3: TGTGCCAGCAGCTTCACGGGAAGCACAGATACGCAGTATTTT. The full variable domain, completed using reference TRBV7-9 and TRBJ2-3, is DTGVSQNPRHKITKRGQNVTFRCDPISEHNRLYWYRQTLGQGPEFLTYFQNEAQLEKSRLLSDRFSAERPKGSFSTLEIQRTEQGDSAMYLCASSFTGSTDTQYFGPGTRLTVL.